This TCR beta chain was captured by sequencing in a study of CD8+ T cells in alopecia areata. CDR1 and CDR2 (germline): SQVTM, ANQGSEA. The CDR3 covers 14 residues. Between the trimmed V and J ends, which lost 0 bases and 2 bases, there was a span of 11 bases. This clone was seen a handful of times. Lesional scalp punch biopsies and peripheral blood were collected from alopecia areata patients. The authors sorted CD4+ and CD8+ T cells from PBMCs. RNA extraction was followed by reverse transcription into cDNA, which acted as the sequencing template. TCRdb keeps only in-frame clones here, not all; method: immunoSEQ multiplex PCR. The sample records 160,000 or so clones, 45% to 60% being singletons.

The TCR comes from a human donor with alopecia areata. V usage is TRBV29-1 and J usage is TRBJ2-7; a weak D match, TRBD1 (6 bases). Sample: CD8+ T cells sorted from blood, taken at week 0. The CDR3 loop reads CSVEESGVPYEQYF. CDR3 nucleotides: TGCAGCGTTGAAGAGTCAGGGGTTCCCTACGAGCAGTACTTC.